This TCR beta chain was identified in a study of T cell changes during pregnancy in multiple sclerosis. Assay used: immunoSEQ multiplex PCR; TCRdb lists only in-frame clones, some missing. The table records roughly 120,000 clones, 80% to 95% of them present only once. This CDR3 contains 15 residues. Germline CDR1 is SGHRS and CDR2 is YFSETQ. V gave up 5 bases and J gave up 4 bases; unmatched junction bases: 8. The receptor was derived from a female donor with multiple sclerosis, enrolled in a pregnancy study. The sample in question was peripheral blood, obtained before pregnancy. This chain uses TRBV5-1 with TRBJ2-2; 7 bases agree with TRBD1. CDR3 bases: TGCGCCAGCAGTTTGAGGGGGCTGGTCACCGGGGAGCTGTTTTTT. Translated, it gives CASSLRGLVTGELFF.